This T cell receptor (beta chain) was profiled in a study of cytomegalovirus exposure and HLA in healthy donors. Study overall: Earlier results showed 117 million unique TCR beta sequences derived from approximately 170 million T cells. The study, taken as a whole, reports: In a later analysis, a genetic analysis reported fewer productive-TCR N-insertions in an Asian-associated ancestry cluster than the cohort average.

The PCR employed 60 Vbeta primers together with 13 Jbeta primers. Assay: immunoSEQ multiplex PCR; the TCRdb copy retains only in-frame clones and omits some. This table holds some 170,000 clones, around 80% found once. Regarding donors, all were healthy bone marrow donors. CDR3 length: 14 amino acids. Losses at the gene ends were 6 bases for V and 2 bases for J; bases not matched to a gene: 2. Per the germline V gene, CDR1 is MNHEY and CDR2 is SVGAGI. Details on this clone: Its specificity is not known.

The sequencing sample was made of PBMCs. The chain uses TRBV6-5 and TRBJ1-4, with 8 positions matching TRBD1. The receptor comes from a woman aged 55-70 years in good health and CMV-seropositive. CDR3 bases: TGTGCCAGCAGAAGACAGGGGACTAATGAAAAACTGTTTTTT. Protein product: CASRRQGTNEKLFF.